This is a list of T cell receptor beta chains from one sample in a study of shared clonotypes between healthy human individuals. TCRdb keeps only in-frame clones here, not all; method: immunoSEQ multiplex PCR. The sample comprises millions of clones, roughly 95% of which are singletons, and 0.13% rests with the top ten. Material: naive CD4+ T cells sorted from blood. The source is a man aged 18 to 35 in good health. The conserved cysteine and the conserved F or W are not part of the CDR3 here.

J,V,CDR3
TRBJ2-2,TRBV9,ASSPQGGSSTGELF
TRBJ2-3,TRBV4-3,ASSQVVGTDTQY
TRBJ2-3,TRBV9,ASSRRTENTDTQY
TRBJ1-3,TRBV10-3,AIMAGQGNTIY
TRBJ2-1,TRBV2,ASSEWASRYNEQF
TRBJ1-3,TRBV2,ASRGVSGNTIY
TRBJ1-1,TRBV19,ASSGLGGGNGGTEAF
TRBJ2-7,TRBV27,ASSNIRTGEHEQY
TRBJ2-7,TRBV30,ASGQDPYEQY
TRBJ1-1,TRBV7-2,ASSLTGGAYEAF
TRBJ2-7,TRBV28,ASTPGLPSYEQY
TRBJ1-2,TRBV9,ASSVRGTPYGYT
TRBJ2-4,TRBV11-2,ASSLVARVAKNIQY
TRBJ1-5,TRBV10-3,AISEMGAGGGHPQH
TRBJ1-1,TRBV10-2,ASRLGTGAF
TRBJ2-7,TRBV7-2,ASSLGRDSYEQY
TRBJ2-7,TRBV6-1,ASFTQGRAYEQY
TRBJ2-7,TRBV6-6,ASSYTPGAYEQY
TRBJ2-1,TRBV18,ASSLVPNYNEQF
TRBJ1-2,TRBV6-6,ASSASGGSYGYT
TRBJ2-6,TRBV5-1,ASSPPDLSGANVLT
TRBJ2-1,TRBV6-5,ASRRDRGGNEQF
TRBJ2-7,TRBV7-2,ASSLAVVGYEQY
TRBJ2-1,TRBV14,ASSQAGTSNNEQF
TRBJ2-3,TRBV11-2,ASSLDNPSTDTQY
TRBJ2-7,TRBV6-1,ASSRVSSYEQY
TRBJ2-1,TRBV11-3,ASSLSGKHEQF
TRBJ2-2,TRBV5-1,ASSFYEGLTGELF
TRBJ1-4,TRBV5-1,ASRPGQYNEKLF
TRBJ2-3,TRBV5-1,ASRSGTSGYTDTQY
TRBJ1-1,TRBV6-5,ASSRGQGTEAF
TRBJ1-2,TRBV6-1,ASGDGYGYT
TRBJ1-1,TRBV18,ASLPDRNTEAF
TRBJ2-2,TRBV7-6,ASSLAPLALDRLNTGELF
TRBJ2-7,TRBV5-1,ASSLVGTSYEQY
TRBJ2-1,TRBV25-1,ASSPTSGSFRQF
TRBJ1-1,TRBV6-1,ASSDGQVNTEAF
TRBJ2-3,TRBV28,ASSFWGREDTDTQY
TRBJ2-7,TRBV18,ASSPTGVGSYEQY
TRBJ2-1,TRBV5-1,ASSRTGGINNEQF
TRBJ2-7,TRBV6-5,ASSSRELGSYEQY
TRBJ1-6,TRBV9,ASSVEGASYNSPLH